This TCR beta chain was observed in a study of CD8 T cells in ankylosing spondylitis. Whole-study findings and limits: Characteristic of ankylosing spondylitis blood, it appeared, was a TCR beta motif comprising eight highly homologous variants. Clones tied to disease were said to be significantly enriched in matched ankylosing spondylitis synovial fluid. Several of the motif variants were reported before in synovial fluid and blood from reactive arthritis.

In its sample, this clonotype was seen many times. As yet, its antigen is unknown. From germline, CDR1 is SGHRS and CDR2 YFSETQ. The length of the CDR3 is 13 residues. Losses at the gene ends were 4 bases for V and 8 bases for J; bases not matched to a gene: 5. Quantitative 5'-RACE with molecular barcodes was used to make the TCR beta libraries. Using its own MiXCR run on the 5' RACE reads, TCRdb lists one record per CDR3 protein. The sample carries about 150,000 distinct CDR3 sequences, 11% recorded once. The genes are TRBV5-1 and TRBJ1-2; TRBD1 aligns across 10 bases. The TCR sequence derives from a female donor with ankylosing spondylitis or in good health (not recorded which). Specimen: blood, either unsorted or a sorted T cell fraction (not recorded which). The CDR3 sequence: CASSEGQGYGYTF. DNA for the CDR3: TGCGCCAGCAGCGAGGGACAGGGGTACGGCTACACCTTC.